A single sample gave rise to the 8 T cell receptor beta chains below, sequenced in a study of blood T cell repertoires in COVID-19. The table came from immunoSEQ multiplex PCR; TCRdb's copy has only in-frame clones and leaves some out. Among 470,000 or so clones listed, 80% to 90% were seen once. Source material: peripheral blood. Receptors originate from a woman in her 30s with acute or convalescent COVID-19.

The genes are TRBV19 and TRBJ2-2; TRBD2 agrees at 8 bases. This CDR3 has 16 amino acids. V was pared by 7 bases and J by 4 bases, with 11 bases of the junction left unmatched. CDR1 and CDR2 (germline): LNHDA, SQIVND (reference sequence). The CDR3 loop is CASTSGGAPSTGELFF. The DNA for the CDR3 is TGTGCCAGTACCTCGGGGGGGGCGCCGAGCACCGGGGAGCTGTTTTTT.

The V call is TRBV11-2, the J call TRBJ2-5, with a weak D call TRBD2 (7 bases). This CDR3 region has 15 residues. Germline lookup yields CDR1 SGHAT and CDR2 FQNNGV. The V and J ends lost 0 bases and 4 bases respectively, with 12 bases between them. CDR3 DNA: TGTGCCAGCAGCTTAGAGGGAGGGGGAGGAGAGACCCAGTACTTC. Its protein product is CASSLEGGGGETQYF.

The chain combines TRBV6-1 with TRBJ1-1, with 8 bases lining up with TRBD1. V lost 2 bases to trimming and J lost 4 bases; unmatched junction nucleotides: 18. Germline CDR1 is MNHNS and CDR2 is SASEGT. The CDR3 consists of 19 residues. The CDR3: CASSELRTGGKVWGTEAFF. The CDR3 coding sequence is TGTGCCAGCAGTGAACTACGAACAGGGGGAAAGGTCTGGGGCACTGAAGCTTTCTTT.

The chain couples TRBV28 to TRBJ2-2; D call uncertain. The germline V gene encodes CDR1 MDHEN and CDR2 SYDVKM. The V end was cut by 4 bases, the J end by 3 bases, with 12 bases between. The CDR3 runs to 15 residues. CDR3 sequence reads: CASSSPGEYTGELFF. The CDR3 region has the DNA TGTGCCAGCAGTTCCCCCGGAGAGTACACCGGGGAGCTGTTTTTT.

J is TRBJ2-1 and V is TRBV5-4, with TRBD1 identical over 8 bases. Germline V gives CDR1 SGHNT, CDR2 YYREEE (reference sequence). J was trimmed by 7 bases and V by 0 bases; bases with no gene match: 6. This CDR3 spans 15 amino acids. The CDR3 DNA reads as TGTGCCAGCAGCTTGGGGACAGGGATTTTGAATGAGCAGTTCTTC. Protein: CASSLGTGILNEQFF. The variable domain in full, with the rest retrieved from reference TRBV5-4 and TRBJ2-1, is ETGVTQSPTHLIKTRGQQVTLRCSSQSGHNTVSWYQQALGQGPQFIFQYYREEENGRGNFPPRFSGLQFPNYSSELNVNALELDDSALYLCASSLGTGILNEQFFGPGTRLTVL.

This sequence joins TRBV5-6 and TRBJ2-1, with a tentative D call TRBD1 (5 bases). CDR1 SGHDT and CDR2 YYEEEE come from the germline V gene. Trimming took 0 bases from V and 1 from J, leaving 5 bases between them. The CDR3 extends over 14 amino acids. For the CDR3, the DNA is TGTGCCAGCAGCTTGGGACAGTCCTACAATGAGCAGTTCTTC. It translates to CASSLGQSYNEQFF. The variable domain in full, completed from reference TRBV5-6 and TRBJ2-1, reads DAGVTQSPTHLIKTRGQQVTLRCSPKSGHDTVSWYQQALGQGPQFIFQYYEEEERQRGNFPDRFSGHQFPNYSSELNVNALLLGDSALYLCASSLGQSYNEQFFGPGTRLTVL.

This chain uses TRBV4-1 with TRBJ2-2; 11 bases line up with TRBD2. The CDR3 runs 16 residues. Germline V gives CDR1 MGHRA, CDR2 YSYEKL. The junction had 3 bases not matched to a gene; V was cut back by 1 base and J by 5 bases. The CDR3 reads CASSQVGTSGTGELFF. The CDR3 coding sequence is TGCGCCAGCAGCCAAGTTGGGACTAGCGGAACCGGGGAGCTGTTTTTT.

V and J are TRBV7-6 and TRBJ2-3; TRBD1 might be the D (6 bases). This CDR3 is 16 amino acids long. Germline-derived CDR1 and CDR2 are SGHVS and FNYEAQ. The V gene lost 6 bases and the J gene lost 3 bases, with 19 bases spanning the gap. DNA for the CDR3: TGTGCCAGCAGTTGGGGGCGAGCGGAATATACAGATACGCAGTATTTT. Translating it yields CASSWGRAEYTDTQYF.